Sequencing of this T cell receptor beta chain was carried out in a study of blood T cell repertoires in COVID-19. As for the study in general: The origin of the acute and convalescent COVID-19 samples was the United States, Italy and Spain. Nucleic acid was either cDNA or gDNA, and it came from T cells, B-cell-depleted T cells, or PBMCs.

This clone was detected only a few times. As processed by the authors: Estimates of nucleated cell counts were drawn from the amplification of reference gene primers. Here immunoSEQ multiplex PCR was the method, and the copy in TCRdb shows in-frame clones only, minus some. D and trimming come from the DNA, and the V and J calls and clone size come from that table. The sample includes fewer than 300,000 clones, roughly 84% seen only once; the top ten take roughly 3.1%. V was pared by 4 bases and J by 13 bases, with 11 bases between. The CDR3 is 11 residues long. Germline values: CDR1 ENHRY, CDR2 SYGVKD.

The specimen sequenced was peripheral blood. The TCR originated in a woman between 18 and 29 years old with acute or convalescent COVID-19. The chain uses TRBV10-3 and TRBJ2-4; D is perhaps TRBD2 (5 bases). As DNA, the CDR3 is TGTGCCATCAGTGGCGGACTGGACCAGTACTTC. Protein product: CAISGGLDQYF.